The rows below give T cell receptor beta chains drawn from one sample of a study of cytomegalovirus exposure and HLA in healthy donors. Sequenced by immunoSEQ multiplex PCR; TCRdb stores in-frame clones only, minus some. The data hold about 150,000 clones, with 70% to 90% observed a single time. Sequenced material: PBMCs. These receptors all come from a woman younger than 35 in good health and CMV-seronegative. The CDR3 runs from the conserved cysteine through the conserved F or W. A D gene is named only where the DNA matches it firmly. Expanded clones are given a class, and other clones once, few, many or no size at all.

clone size: once; V gene: TRBV6-5; J gene: TRBJ2-3; D gene: TRBD1; CDR3 DNA: TGTGCCAGCAGTACAGGGGGGATTAGCACAGATACGCAGTATTTT; CDR3 protein: CASSTGGISTDTQYF
clone size: -; V gene: TRBV5-4; J gene: TRBJ2-1; D gene: -; CDR3 DNA: TGTGCCAGCAGCTTGGTAGGGGGGAGGGTGGATGAGCAGTTCTTC; CDR3 protein: CASSLVGGRVDEQFF
clone size: -; V gene: TRBV28; J gene: TRBJ1-6; D gene: -; CDR3 DNA: TGTGCCAGCTCCAACAGGCTGGGTAATTCACCCCTCCACTTT; CDR3 protein: CASSNRLGNSPLHF
clone size: -; V gene: TRBV5-8; J gene: TRBJ2-7; D gene: -; CDR3 DNA: TGTGCCAGCACCCTGGGCACCTACGAGCAGTACTTC; CDR3 protein: CASTLGTYEQYF
clone size: -; V gene: TRBV9; J gene: TRBJ2-7; D gene: TRBD1; CDR3 DNA: TGTGCCAGCAGCGCCGACCTAGGGGGCGTCTACGAGCAGTACTTC; CDR3 protein: CASSADLGGVYEQYF
clone size: -; V gene: TRBV30; J gene: TRBJ2-5; D gene: TRBD1; CDR3 DNA: TGTGCCTGGAGTGTACAGGGGGGTCGGGAGACCCAGTACTTC; CDR3 protein: CAWSVQGGRETQYF
clone size: -; V gene: TRBV6-5; J gene: TRBJ2-3; D gene: TRBD2; CDR3 DNA: TGTGCCAGCAGTTACGTTTCTAGCGGGAGCCGAGATACGCAGTATTTT; CDR3 protein: CASSYVSSGSRDTQYF
clone size: -; V gene: TRBV7-8; J gene: TRBJ1-5; D gene: TRBD1; CDR3 DNA: TGTGCCAGCAGCCACCGGACAGGTATTTACAATCAGCCCCAGCATTTT; CDR3 protein: CASSHRTGIYNQPQHF
clone size: -; V gene: TRBV11-3; J gene: TRBJ2-3; D gene: -; CDR3 DNA: TGTGCCAGCAGCTTAGGGTCTAGCGCTAGCACAGATACGCAGTATTTT; CDR3 protein: CASSLGSSASTDTQYF
clone size: -; V gene: TRBV6-5; J gene: TRBJ2-5; D gene: TRBD1; CDR3 DNA: TGTGCCAGCAGTTACTCGGCAGGGGGCTTGAAGGAGACCCAGTACTTC; CDR3 protein: CASSYSAGGLKETQYF
clone size: -; V gene: TRBV29-1; J gene: TRBJ1-1; D gene: TRBD1; CDR3 DNA: TGCAGCGTTTATGGGACAGGGTCGTGGAACACTGAAGCTTTCTTT; CDR3 protein: CSVYGTGSWNTEAFF
clone size: -; V gene: TRBV29-1; J gene: TRBJ1-3; D gene: -; CDR3 DNA: TGCAGCGTTGCATCGGTGGCGGGGGAAAGCTCTGGAAACACCATATATTTT; CDR3 protein: CSVASVAGESSGNTIYF
clone size: -; V gene: TRBV30; J gene: TRBJ2-5; D gene: -; CDR3 DNA: TGTGCCTGGAGTGCCCCTAACCAAGAGACCCAGTACTTC; CDR3 protein: CAWSAPNQETQYF
clone size: -; V gene: TRBV2; J gene: TRBJ2-1; D gene: TRBD2; CDR3 DNA: TGTGCCAGCAGTTCCCCTCCGGGACTAGCGGGAGTTGAGCAGTTCTTC; CDR3 protein: CASSSPPGLAGVEQFF
clone size: -; V gene: TRBV11-2; J gene: TRBJ1-2; D gene: -; CDR3 DNA: TGTGCCAGCAGCTTACAGGGGAACTATGGCTACACCTTC; CDR3 protein: CASSLQGNYGYTF
clone size: -; V gene: TRBV28; J gene: TRBJ2-7; D gene: TRBD2; CDR3 DNA: TGTGCCAGCAGTTTGGGGGGTGGGAGGGGCTACGAGCAGTACTTC; CDR3 protein: CASSLGGGRGYEQYF
clone size: -; V gene: TRBV9; J gene: TRBJ2-1; D gene: TRBD2; CDR3 DNA: TGTGCCAGCAGCGCAGCGGGAGTCTCCTACAATGAGCAGTTCTTC; CDR3 protein: CASSAAGVSYNEQFF
clone size: -; V gene: TRBV6-5; J gene: TRBJ1-2; D gene: -; CDR3 DNA: TGTGCCAGCAGTTACTCAGAGGGTTCAAATGGCTACACCTTC; CDR3 protein: CASSYSEGSNGYTF
clone size: -; V gene: TRBV15; J gene: TRBJ2-1; D gene: TRBD2; CDR3 DNA: TGTGCCACCAGCAGAGGTAGCGGGGGGGACTACAATGAGCAGTTCTTC; CDR3 protein: CATSRGSGGDYNEQFF
clone size: -; V gene: TRBV5-1; J gene: TRBJ2-7; D gene: TRBD1; CDR3 DNA: TGCGCCAGCAGCTTGGGACAGGGGGCAAACGAGCAGTACTTC; CDR3 protein: CASSLGQGANEQYF
clone size: once; V gene: TRBV4-2; J gene: TRBJ2-3; D gene: -; CDR3 DNA: TGTGCCAGCAGCCACCCCGGGACTAGCACAGATACGCAGTATTTT; CDR3 protein: CASSHPGTSTDTQYF
clone size: -; V gene: TRBV10-3; J gene: TRBJ2-5; D gene: TRBD1; CDR3 DNA: TGTGCCATCAGTGAGGCTCAGGGGGCGGGAGAGACCCAGTACTTC; CDR3 protein: CAISEAQGAGETQYF
clone size: -; V gene: TRBV11-2; J gene: TRBJ2-7; D gene: -; CDR3 DNA: TGTGCCAGCAGCTTAAAACCGGGACTTATAAGCTCCTACGAGCAGTACTTC; CDR3 protein: CASSLKPGLISSYEQYF
clone size: once; V gene: TRBV6-1; J gene: TRBJ1-2; D gene: TRBD1; CDR3 DNA: TGTGCCGTCATGGACAGGTTGAACGGCTACACCTTC; CDR3 protein: CAVMDRLNGYTF
clone size: once; V gene: TRBV11-2; J gene: TRBJ2-3; D gene: TRBD2; CDR3 DNA: TGTGCCAGCAGCTCCCGCGTCGGCGGGGGGGACACAGATACGCAGTATTTT; CDR3 protein: CASSSRVGGGDTDTQYF
clone size: -; V gene: TRBV15; J gene: TRBJ2-1; D gene: -; CDR3 DNA: TGTGCCACCAGCAGAGATCGCGGGCGATTCTCCTACAATGAGCAGTTCTTC; CDR3 protein: CATSRDRGRFSYNEQFF
clone size: -; V gene: TRBV4-2; J gene: TRBJ1-3; D gene: -; CDR3 DNA: TGTGCCAGCAGCCAAGACGGGTTTCCTCAATCTGGAAACACCATATATTTT; CDR3 protein: CASSQDGFPQSGNTIYF
clone size: -; V gene: TRBV28; J gene: TRBJ1-5; D gene: TRBD1; CDR3 DNA: TGTGCCAGCAGTTTAAGACAGGGGTATAGCAATCAGCCCCAGCATTTT; CDR3 protein: CASSLRQGYSNQPQHF
clone size: -; V gene: TRBV7-2; J gene: TRBJ1-5; D gene: -; CDR3 DNA: TGTGCCAGCAGCATTAGAGGCAATCAGCCCCAGCATTTT; CDR3 protein: CASSIRGNQPQHF
clone size: -; V gene: TRBV20-1; J gene: TRBJ1-1; D gene: -; CDR3 DNA: TGCAGTGCTAGAGATCAGGGTGAAGCTTTCTTT; CDR3 protein: CSARDQGEAFF
clone size: -; V gene: TRBV6-6; J gene: TRBJ1-1; D gene: -; CDR3 DNA: TGTGCCAGCAGTTACTCAGGAGGGAACACTGAAGCTTTCTTT; CDR3 protein: CASSYSGGNTEAFF
clone size: -; V gene: TRBV28; J gene: TRBJ1-5; D gene: -; CDR3 DNA: TGTGCCAGCAGTTTTCTCATAGGGGTGGGCAATCAGCCCCAGCATTTT; CDR3 protein: CASSFLIGVGNQPQHF
clone size: -; V gene: TRBV5-8; J gene: TRBJ1-5; D gene: -; CDR3 DNA: TGTGCCAGCAGCCCCGGGAGTTTTAGCAATCAGCCCCAGCATTTT; CDR3 protein: CASSPGSFSNQPQHF
clone size: -; V gene: TRBV14; J gene: TRBJ1-2; D gene: -; CDR3 DNA: TGTGCCAGCAGCCAAGCAGGGGTCCATGGCTACACCTTC; CDR3 protein: CASSQAGVHGYTF
clone size: -; V gene: TRBV14; J gene: TRBJ2-7; D gene: -; CDR3 DNA: TGTGCCAGCAGCCGGTCTCCAGGCTACGAGCAGTACTTC; CDR3 protein: CASSRSPGYEQYF
clone size: -; V gene: TRBV28; J gene: TRBJ1-3; D gene: -; CDR3 DNA: TGTGCCAGCAAGCGGGACTCTGGAAACACCATATATTTT; CDR3 protein: CASKRDSGNTIYF
clone size: -; V gene: TRBV30; J gene: TRBJ2-1; D gene: -; CDR3 DNA: TGTGCCTGGAGTACCGGGGGGCCCTACAATGAGCAGTTCTTC; CDR3 protein: CAWSTGGPYNEQFF